The clone carrying this T cell receptor beta chain was detected a few times. Germline CDR1 LGHDT, CDR2 YNNKEL (reference sequence). The CDR3 is 14 amino acids. V was pared by 2 bases and J by 6 bases, with 10 bases between. The sample originates from a study of blood T cells in healthy people across ages. Sample-barcoded 5' priming and a J-beta primer mix drove a second PCR of about 7 to 12 cycles. Via MiXCR, TCRdb re-called the 5' RACE reads, giving one row per CDR3 protein. The sample lists 800,000 to 950,000 distinct CDR3 sequences, roughly 28% occurring once. These data were also filed under a second study, of T cells of mothers and their children.

The chain has TRBV3-1 and TRBJ2-2, with D maybe TRBD2 (6 bases). The source is a woman in her thirties or forties in good health. Material for sequencing was blood. CDR3 nucleotides: TGTGCCAGCAGCCAATTGGGGGAGGCCGGGGAGCTGTTTTTT. It encodes CASSQLGEAGELFF.